What follows describes a single T cell receptor beta chain. Its specificity is unknown. The entry originates in a study of CD8+ T cells in alopecia areata. Study results and limitations: Alphabeta T cells residing in normal skin are also sequenced in scalp samples. Possibly as an HLA-related effect, TCR sharing across patients appeared less clear than in mice.

Alopecia areata patients had lesional scalp punch biopsies and peripheral blood taken from them. Extraction and reverse transcription of RNA yielded cDNA as the sequencing template. Profiled with immunoSEQ multiplex PCR; TCRdb holds only in-frame clones, not every one. The top ten hold 10% to 15% of the sample, which has under 15,000 clones, 56% seen once. Sequencing was done on a sample of skin. The sequence was obtained from a human donor with alopecia areata.

The DNA for the CDR3 is TGTGCCAGCAGTCCGGGGGGGGCAGATACGCAGTATTTT. This encodes CASSPGGADTQYF. The rearrangement uses TRBV28 and TRBJ2-3; 8 nucleotides line up with TRBD2. The CDR3 has 13 amino acids. V gave up 5 bases and J gave up 4 bases; unmatched junction bases: 2. Germline loops: CDR1 MDHEN, CDR2 SYDVKM.